The 19 T cell receptor beta chains given below trace back to one sample, sequenced in a study of blood T cell repertoires in COVID-19. Data came from immunoSEQ multiplex PCR; TCRdb stores just in-frame clones and leaves some out. The sample has some 530,000 clones, approximately 83% seen once. The sequenced material came from peripheral blood. The receptor source for this set is a human donor in a cohort sampled during active COVID-19.

This chain links TRBV5-6 with TRBJ2-7, with D possibly TRBD1 on 5 matching bases. The germline V gene encodes CDR1 SGHDT and CDR2 YYEEEE. V lost 0 bases and J 2 bases, leaving 12 bases between the germline ends. The CDR3 spans 15 residues. The DNA of the CDR3 is TGTGCCAGCAGCTTGGGATCGACAGCTCCCTACGAGCAGTACTTC. Amino acid sequence: CASSLGSTAPYEQYF. Full variable domain (rest looked up from reference TRBV5-6 and TRBJ2-7): DAGVTQSPTHLIKTRGQQVTLRCSPKSGHDTVSWYQQALGQGPQFIFQYYEEEERQRGNFPDRFSGHQFPNYSSELNVNALLLGDSALYLCASSLGSTAPYEQYFGPGTRLTVT.

The chain joins TRBV6-5 to TRBJ2-1; TRBD1 matches at 8 bases. Germline V gene data show CDR1 as MNHEY and CDR2 as SVGAGI. This CDR3 comprises 14 residues. The V and J ends lost 6 bases and 2 bases, in that order; junction bases with no gene match: 3. The CDR3 region is CASSQQGAYNEQFF. The DNA for the CDR3 is TGTGCCAGCAGCCAACAGGGGGCCTACAATGAGCAGTTCTTC.

The V call is TRBV6-6, the J call TRBJ2-5; D perhaps matches TRBD2 (5 bases). Looked up from germline, CDR1 is MNHNY and CDR2 is SVGAGI (reference sequence). V lost 5 bases to trimming and J lost 2 bases, with 27 bases between them. This CDR3 spans 19 amino acids. CDR3: CASSPRPGSPFEKQETQYF. The CDR3 DNA reads TGTGCCAGCAGTCCCCGTCCGGGAAGCCCTTTCGAAAAACAAGAGACCCAGTACTTC.

This clone showed up just once. The V and J genes are TRBV4-1 and TRBJ1-3; D remains ambiguous. V lost 2 bases and J 0 bases, leaving 17 bases between the germline ends. CDR1 is MGHRA, CDR2 YSYEKL, per germline. The CDR3 is 18 amino acids. The CDR3 DNA reads TGCGCCAGCAGCCAACAAACAGTCCGAATTAGCTCTGGAAACACCATATATTTT. This sequence encodes CASSQQTVRISSGNTIYF.

The gene calls are TRBV5-8 and TRBJ2-7; 7 bases line up with TRBD1. Trimming removed 4 bases from V and 10 bases from J; junction bases left unmatched: 14. The CDR3 loop spans 14 amino acids. Per germline, CDR1 SGHTS and CDR2 YDEGEE. CDR3 loop: CASSHLSWDSRQYF. The CDR3 DNA is TGTGCCAGCAGCCACCTCTCTTGGGACAGCCGCCAGTACTTC. Together with reference TRBV5-8 and TRBJ2-7, the CDR3 gives the full variable domain: EAGVTQSPTHLIKTRGQQATLRCSPISGHTSVYWYQQALGLGLQFLLWYDEGEERNRGNFPPRFSGRQFPNYSSELNVNALELEDSALYLCASSHLSWDSRQYFGPGTRLTVT.

The V gene is TRBV19, the J gene TRBJ1-1, with D unresolved. Germline V gene lookup returns CDR1 LNHDA and CDR2 SQIVND (reference sequence). The CDR3 has 15 residues. Between the trimmed V and J ends, which lost 1 base and 11 bases, there was a span of 20 bases. The CDR3 region is CASSIVRPGKDAAFF. Here the CDR3 DNA reads TGTGCCAGTAGTATAGTCAGACCGGGAAAGGATGCGGCTTTCTTT.

This clone was found many times. The chain carries TRBV7-9 and TRBJ2-3; 7 bases line up with TRBD1. Unmatched junction bases numbered 9, after V lost 5 bases and J lost 7 bases. The CDR3 has 14 amino acids. The V gene's germline CDR1 is SEHNR and CDR2 FQNEAQ (reference sequence). CDR3 protein: CASSATSTGYTQYF. In DNA form, the CDR3 reads TGTGCCAGCAGCGCAACATCGACAGGGTATACGCAGTATTTT.

The rearrangement uses TRBV6-5 and TRBJ2-5, with a weak D call TRBD2 (6 bases). Between the trimmed V and J ends, which lost 1 base and 2 bases, there was a span of 11 bases. The length of the CDR3 is 15 residues. Per the germline V gene, CDR1 is MNHEY and CDR2 is SVGAGI. CDR3 sequence: CASSYLGGTQETQYF. The CDR3 nucleotides are TGTGCCAGCAGTTACTTGGGCGGGACGCAAGAGACCCAGTACTTC.

CDR3 in DNA: TGTGCCAGCTCTCCCTACAATGAGCAGTTCTTC. Protein: CASSPYNEQFF. The chain carries TRBV7-8 and TRBJ2-1; D gene ambiguous. This CDR3 region has 11 residues. Per germline, CDR1 SGHVS and CDR2 FQNEAQ. The V gene lost 8 bases and the J gene lost 2 bases, with 4 bases spanning the gap.

This chain joins TRBV11-3 and TRBJ2-5; 7 bases match TRBD2. Germline-derived CDR1 and CDR2 are SGHNT and YENEEA. The ends lost 5 bases at V and 0 bases at J; junction bases unmatched: 6. The CDR3 consists of 15 residues. CDR3: CASSLGLADQETQYF. CDR3 sequence (DNA): TGTGCCAGCAGCCTGGGGCTAGCGGACCAAGAGACCCAGTACTTC.

V gene TRBV14 combines with J gene TRBJ1-1; D perhaps matches TRBD1 (5 bases). Per germline, CDR1 SGHDN and CDR2 FVKESK. This CDR3 region has 14 residues. Trimming cost V 1 base and J 9 bases, with 15 bases left between them. The CDR3 reads CASSQARIQGQAFF. The CDR3 DNA is TGTGCCAGCAGCCAAGCCCGCATCCAGGGCCAAGCTTTCTTT.

The rearrangement links TRBV30 to TRBJ2-7, with 7 positions matching TRBD2. The CDR3 sequence is 15 residues long. V was clipped by 3 bases and J by 2 bases; unmatched bases: 10. In germline, CDR1 is GTSNPN, CDR2 SVGIG (reference sequence). Here the CDR3 reads CAWSLEWEGPYEQYF. In DNA form, the CDR3 reads TGTGCCTGGAGCTTAGAGTGGGAGGGCCCCTACGAGCAGTACTTC.

This rearrangement joins TRBV5-8 to TRBJ2-2; D is perhaps TRBD1 (6 bases). The CDR3 is made up of 15 amino acids. In germline, CDR1 is SGHTS, CDR2 YDEGEE. V dropped 4 bases and J dropped 4 bases, with 14 bases sitting between them. The CDR3 protein is CASSARRGITGELFF. The DNA of the CDR3 is TGTGCCAGCAGCGCCCGAAGGGGGATCACCGGGGAGCTGTTTTTT.

The genes are TRBV7-2 and TRBJ1-2, with a tentative D call TRBD1 (5 bases). V dropped 0 bases and J dropped 6 bases, with 8 bases sitting between them. The CDR3 runs to 13 residues. Germline CDR1 reads SGHTA; CDR2 reads FQGNSA. The CDR3 sequence is CASSLAGVDGYTF. The CDR3 DNA reads as TGTGCCAGCAGCTTAGCAGGGGTGGATGGCTACACCTTC.

This clone was seen just once. The J gene is TRBJ2-7, the V gene TRBV25-1, with 7 positions matching TRBD2. After removal of 6 bases from V and 5 bases from J, the junction contained 13 bases not matched to a gene. CDR1 is MGHDK and CDR2 is SYGVNS in the germline V gene. This CDR3 has 15 amino acids. In DNA form, the CDR3 reads TGTGCCAGCAGACCCAGTTGGGGGGGAGTCGACGAGCAGTACTTC. Translation gives CASRPSWGGVDEQYF.

This chain joins TRBV30 and TRBJ1-1, with 8 bases aligning to TRBD1. The CDR3 is made up of 14 amino acids. Trimming cost V 2 bases and J 1 base; bases outside gene matches: 3. Germline CDR1 reads GTSNPN; CDR2 reads SVGIG (reference sequence). The CDR3 DNA reads TGTGCCTGGAGTTGGGACAGGTCGAACACTGAAGCTTTCTTT. It encodes CAWSWDRSNTEAFF.

The genes are TRBV7-2 and TRBJ1-2; D is uncertain. This CDR3 is 14 amino acids long. Germline V CDR1 and CDR2: SGHTA, FQGNSA. V was clipped by 2 bases and J by 0 bases, with 7 bases between them. The CDR3 DNA follows: TGTGCCAGCAGCTTATCTCGGGCTAACTATGGCTACACCTTC. It codes for CASSLSRANYGYTF.

The J gene is TRBJ2-7, the V gene TRBV18; 8 bases agree with TRBD2. V lost 0 bases, J lost 11 bases, and 9 bases stayed unmatched. This CDR3 has 14 amino acids. Germline V gene lookup returns CDR1 KGHSH and CDR2 LQKENI. This CDR3 is CASSPPTGGAGKYF. Here the CDR3 DNA reads TGTGCCAGCTCACCACCGACGGGGGGGGCTGGAAAGTACTTC.

The chain has TRBV11-3 and TRBJ2-1, with TRBD2 matching over 7 bases. CDR1 and CDR2 from the germline V gene are SGHNT and YENEEA. J lost 3 bases, V lost 2 bases, and 4 bases had no gene match. The CDR3 has 15 residues. The CDR3 sequence: CASSLRAGIYNEQFF. Written as DNA, the CDR3 is TGTGCCAGCAGCTTAAGAGCGGGGATCTACAATGAGCAGTTCTTC.